The rows below give T cell receptor beta chains drawn from one sample of a study of T cell responses to AZD1222 COVID-19 vaccine. Assay used: immunoSEQ multiplex PCR; TCRdb lists only in-frame clones, some missing. This table holds about 150,000 clones, 70% to 90% found once. Specimen: peripheral blood, collected on day 0 of MenACWY control vaccination. All receptors come from an adult in good health. Each CDR3 is given with its conserved first and last residue. D genes are given only for firm matches. Some rows mark clone size as missing; the rest say once, few, many or name a class of expanded clone.

TRBV15,TRBJ1-1,TRBD1,.,TGTGCCACCAGCAGAGGGGGACAGGGAGAGGCTTTCTTT,CATSRGGQGEAFF
TRBV6-5,TRBJ2-1,.,.,TGTGCCAGCAGTTACTCATATAGCAATGAGCAGTTCTTC,CASSYSYSNEQFF
TRBV15,TRBJ2-4,.,.,TGTGCCACCAGCAGGGGGGTCGTAGGAGCCAAAAACATTCAGTACTTC,CATSRGVVGAKNIQYF
TRBV5-1,TRBJ1-1,TRBD1,.,TGCGCCAGCAGCCGTCAGGGGGGCGGGAACACTGAAGCTTTCTTT,CASSRQGGGNTEAFF
TRBV28,TRBJ2-2,.,once,TGTGCCAGCAGTCCCCCCCGGGGGAACACCGGGGAGCTGTTTTTT,CASSPPRGNTGELFF
TRBV11-3,TRBJ2-1,.,.,TGTGCCAGCAGCTCCCGACAGATCAATGAGCAGTTCTTC,CASSSRQINEQFF
TRBV7-3,TRBJ2-7,.,.,TGTGCCAGCAGCCACGATAGGCTGGCCGAGCAGTACTTC,CASSHDRLAEQYF
TRBV5-6,TRBJ1-2,.,many,TGTGCCAGCAGCTTGGGGGGACGCGGCTACACCTTC,CASSLGGRGYTF
TRBV27,TRBJ2-5,TRBD2,.,TGTGCCAGCAGGGTCTTAGCGGGGGGAGAGACCCAGTACTTC,CASRVLAGGETQYF
TRBV6-4,TRBJ2-6,.,.,TGTGCCAGCAGTGACAGGGATTCTGGGGCCAACGTCCTGACTTTC,CASSDRDSGANVLTF
TRBV28,TRBJ1-1,TRBD1,.,TGTGCCAGCAGATTAACCGGGACAGGGGCGTGGGACACTGAAGCTTTCTTT,CASRLTGTGAWDTEAFF
TRBV7-2,TRBJ1-3,.,.,TGTGCCAGCACCCTAGTGGCGGGGGCTGGAAACACCATATATTTT,CASTLVAGAGNTIYF
TRBV18,TRBJ1-1,.,few,TGTGCCAGCTCACCATTACACAAGAACACTGAAGCTTTCTTT,CASSPLHKNTEAFF
TRBV6-1,TRBJ1-2,.,.,TGTGCCAGCAGTGAAGCGACTGGTGGCTACACCTTC,CASSEATGGYTF
TRBV19,TRBJ1-6,TRBD1,.,TGTGCCAGTAGCACTATAGAGGGGACAGCCTGTTCCTTT,CASSTIEGTACSF
TRBV4-1,TRBJ1-2,.,few,TGCGCCAGCAGCCAAGAGTACACCGGTTTTAAGGGCTACACCTTC,CASSQEYTGFKGYTF
TRBV10-3,TRBJ1-3,.,once,TGTGCCATCAGCCCCGATCGAAACACCATATATTTT,CAISPDRNTIYF
TRBV5-1,TRBJ1-4,TRBD1,.,TGCGCCAGCAGTCCCGGGACAGGGGCTGAAAAACTGTTTTTT,CASSPGTGAEKLFF
TRBV2,TRBJ1-4,.,.,TGTGCCAGCAGGGCCGGGCTTAATGAAAAACTGTTTTTT,CASRAGLNEKLFF
TRBV10-3,TRBJ2-1,.,.,TGTGCCATCAGTGAGGGGGGACTCACCCATGAGCAGTTCTTC,CAISEGGLTHEQFF
TRBV11-3,TRBJ2-1,.,.,TGTGCCAGCAGCTTCCCGACTACCCTGTTCCCCAATGAGCAGTTCTTC,CASSFPTTLFPNEQFF
TRBV5-6,TRBJ2-7,.,.,TGTGCCAGCAGCCGGCTTGGCGCACGCGGCGAGCAGTACTTC,CASSRLGARGEQYF
TRBV11-3,TRBJ2-7,.,once,TGTGCCAGCAGCGTAACCCCTTCCTACGAGCAGTACTTC,CASSVTPSYEQYF
TRBV7-9,TRBJ1-4,.,.,TGTGCCAGCAGCTCCGGGGGGCCAACTAATGAAAAACTGTTTTTT,CASSSGGPTNEKLFF
TRBV13,TRBJ2-7,TRBD2,.,TGTGCCAGCAGCTTAGGTGCTAGCGGCGGCTACGAGCAGTACTTC,CASSLGASGGYEQYF
TRBV6-5,TRBJ1-1,.,few,TGTGCCAGCAATCCTCAGGGGATGAGCACTGAAGCTTTCTTT,CASNPQGMSTEAFF
TRBV5-6,TRBJ1-5,TRBD1,few,TGTGCCAGCAGCTTGACAGGGGTCAATCAGCCCCAGCATTTT,CASSLTGVNQPQHF
TRBV28,TRBJ1-1,TRBD1,.,TGTGCCAGCAGTTCCCATGGACAGGAAAAAACTGAAGCTTTCTTT,CASSSHGQEKTEAFF
TRBV5-1,TRBJ1-2,.,.,TGCGCCAGCAGCTTGGATGGCAGATCTAACTATGGCTACACCTTC,CASSLDGRSNYGYTF
TRBV11-3,TRBJ2-3,.,.,TGTGCCAGCAGTGGGGGGGGCGATACGCAGTATTTT,CASSGGGDTQYF
TRBV7-2,TRBJ1-1,.,.,TGTGCCAGCAGCTTAAATCGAGTAGACACTGAAGCTTTCTTT,CASSLNRVDTEAFF
TRBV2,TRBJ1-5,.,.,TGTGCCAGCAGTGCCTCGGGGGGGACGGTGGGGCCCCAGCATTTT,CASSASGGTVGPQHF
TRBV6-5,TRBJ2-1,TRBD2,.,TGTGCCAGCAGGACAACCGGGACTAGCGGGGGGTGGCAGTTCTTC,CASRTTGTSGGWQFF
TRBV5-4,TRBJ2-5,.,.,TGTGCCAGCAGCCCAGGGCTACAAGAGACCCAGTACTTC,CASSPGLQETQYF
TRBV9,TRBJ1-2,.,.,TGTGCCAGCAGCGTAGGTCAGGGAACGTTTGATGGCTACACCTTC,CASSVGQGTFDGYTF
TRBV15,TRBJ2-3,.,.,TGTGCCACTTCAGGGGTCACAGATACGCAGTATTTT,CATSGVTDTQYF
TRBV2,TRBJ1-4,.,.,TGTGCCAGCAGTGAAGTGGATAATGAAAAACTGTTTTTT,CASSEVDNEKLFF
TRBV18,TRBJ1-5,TRBD1,.,TGTGCCAGCTCCCACGGTACAGGGGCCCAGCCCCAGCATTTT,CASSHGTGAQPQHF
TRBV10-3,TRBJ1-1,TRBD1,.,TGTGCCAGCCGGGACAGGGTACGAGGGTCCAACACTGAAGCTTTCTTT,CASRDRVRGSNTEAFF
TRBV6-2/TRBV6-3,TRBJ2-5,.,.,TGTGCCAGCAGTTATGGTGTGGAGACCCAGTACTTC,CASSYGVETQYF
TRBV5-1,TRBJ1-1,.,.,TGCGCCAGCAGCTTGGCCAGTGGGCTCATGAACACTGAAGCTTTCTTT,CASSLASGLMNTEAFF
TRBV7-8,TRBJ2-1,.,.,TGTGCCAGCAGCCCCCTTCGGACCAATGAGCAGTTCTTC,CASSPLRTNEQFF
TRBV12-3/TRBV12-4,TRBJ1-5,.,.,TGTGCCAGCAGCCCCTCGGGTCAGCCCCAGCATTTT,CASSPSGQPQHF
TRBV7-3,TRBJ2-3,TRBD2,once,TGTGCCAGCAGCTTAGGGGTAGCGGGGGACCCTAGCACAGATACGCAGTATTTT,CASSLGVAGDPSTDTQYF
TRBV7-9,TRBJ2-1,TRBD1,once,TGTGCCAGCAGCCCCCAGGGGGTTGAGCAGTTCTTC,CASSPQGVEQFF